Reported below is one TCR beta chain. This clonotype was seen more than once but under ten times. Its recognized antigen is unknown. Base qualities are missing; no much larger clone stands one base away. The sample belongs to a study of T cell repertoires in cytomegalovirus infection (dated by TCRdb to between 2019 and 2020). Study-wide context: The HLA type of each donor mattered for the analysis, because public TCR beta signatures pointed to carriage of CMV infection along with the matching HLA type.

At the junction V is shortened by 4 bases and J by 1 base, with 11 bases in between. CDR1 and CDR2, looked up from the germline V gene (reference sequence), are DFQATT and SNEGSKA. The CDR3 runs 14 amino acids, cysteine and phenylalanine included. Only the CDR3 part of the read is kept: 42 bases, read in frame from the first base. Sequencing instrument: Illumina HiSeq 1500. TCRdb trimmed the raw reads at Q25, called clones with MiXCR and kept productive beta chains. Every CDR3 protein is listed once, alongside the most common genes and DNA of its rows. This sample has just under 300,000 distinct CDR3 sequences in its table, and around 9.1% of those were observed once. 2.5% of the sample goes to the ten largest clones. Results the study describes overall, beyond this receptor: Cumulative frequency of public TCR beta family members discriminated carriers of CMV infection plus the relevant HLA type in this cohort and an independent roughly 350-donor cohort. In the ex vivo response, HLA-C-restricted CMV-specific TCR beta clonotypes were dominant, and in two of eight donors the single most frequent clonotype came from this HLA-C-restricted group.

The sample comprised PBMCs. The source is a human donor in good health (CMV status not recorded). Some clones in this sample may be carry-over from other donors' samples. This sequence uses TRBV20-1 and TRBJ1-5; too little of a D gene remains to name it. The base sequence is TGCAGTGCTACCTCCGGGAGCAGCAATCAGCCCCAGCATTTT. Translated, it reads CSATSGSSNQPQHF.